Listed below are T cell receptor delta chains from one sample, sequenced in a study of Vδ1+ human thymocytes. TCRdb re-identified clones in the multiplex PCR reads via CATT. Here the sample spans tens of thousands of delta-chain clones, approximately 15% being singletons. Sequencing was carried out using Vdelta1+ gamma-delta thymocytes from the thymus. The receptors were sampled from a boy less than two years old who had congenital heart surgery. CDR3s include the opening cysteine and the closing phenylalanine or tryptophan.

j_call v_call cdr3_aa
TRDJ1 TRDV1 CALGEVFLLWDKDLYTDKLIF
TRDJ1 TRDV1 CALGALDLRRRFWGISTDKLIF
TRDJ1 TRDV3 CAGPPLPNWGRSGWTDKLIF
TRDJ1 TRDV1 CALGVRDSPSWGIRLMTDKLIF
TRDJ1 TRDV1 CALGDNTYSGDPDKLIF
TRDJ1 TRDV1 CALGEVRSYVFTGGYRDKLIF
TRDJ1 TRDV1 CALGRFPGWGIIDKLIF
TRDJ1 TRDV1 CALGEKPSLYLSRADKLIF
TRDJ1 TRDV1 CALGGHLPTEPYTDKLIF
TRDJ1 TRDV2 CACDPRGDNELIF
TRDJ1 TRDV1 CALGERNSYSRGGIDKLIF
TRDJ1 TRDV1 CALGLRRASYYWGIYTDKLIF
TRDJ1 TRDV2 CACDTGPFGKLIF
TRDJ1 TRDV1 CALGEPVLMASCSHTGGYGDKLIF
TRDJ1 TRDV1 CALGPPSSLRGGFHDKLIF
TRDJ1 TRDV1 CALGELSPPREAKLIF
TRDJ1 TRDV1 CALGEAPFVCRQLGDTIYTDKLIF
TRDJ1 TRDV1 CALGEPSVRYWGIKLIF
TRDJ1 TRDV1 CALGELEPMGDTDKLIF
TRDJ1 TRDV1 CALGERSGWGIGYTDKLIF
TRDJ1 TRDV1 CALGGVLRSWGITTGDKLIF
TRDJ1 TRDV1 CALGEGRTDVLGYTDKLIF
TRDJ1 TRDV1 CALGGPCTGDLNTDKLIF